These 13 T cell receptor beta chains share one sample of origin, sequenced in a study of tumor-infiltrating lymphocytes in primary liver carcinoma. DNA and RNA were both co-extracted from approximately 22-30 mg of bulk tissue that had not been sorted. The input was about 490 ng total RNA; TCR beta cDNA was made from it with a constant-region primer. Slightly modified ARM-PCR served as the procedure for the TCR beta libraries. These libraries came from three rounds of nested multiplex PCR. A C-beta reverse primer was combined with TRBV1-TRBV30 forward primers in the first two PCR rounds, and each round had roughly 11 cycles. One entry per CDR3 protein, called by TCRdb with MiXCR from the multiplex PCR reads. In the table there are about 190,000 distinct CDR3 sequences, 85% of which are singletons. Specimen: tumor tissue from primary liver carcinoma. The receptors were gathered from a man aged 35 to 55 with primary liver carcinoma and hepatitis B virus infection.

As to this clonotype: A read error may be the cause here, since a much bigger clone is one base away. This CDR3 is missing its conserved last phenylalanine or tryptophan, likely due to a read error. The chain joins TRBV28 to TRBJ1-2; D perhaps matches TRBD1 (5 bases). This CDR3 is 12 amino acids long. Germline CDR1 reads MDHEN; CDR2 reads SYDVKM. Trimming took off 5 bases at V and 4 bases at J, with 8 bases between the two ends. The CDR3 bases are TGTGCCAGCAGTCCAGGGTCCTATGGCTACACCTTA. Translation gives CASSPGSYGYTL.

About this clonotype: The junction differs from germline at one of its ends, possibly a read error. This chain connects TRBV11-2 to TRBJ2-1; possibly TRBD2 for D (5 bases). Germline V lookup: CDR1 SGHAT, CDR2 FQNNGV. The CDR3 extends over 15 amino acids. CDR3 nucleotide sequence: TGTGCCAGTAAAATCGGCGGGTGCTCCCACAATGAGCAGTTCTTC. Protein product: CASKIGGCSHNEQFF.

V and J are TRBV24-1 and TRBJ1-5; D gene uncertain. V was clipped by 6 bases and J by 3 bases, with 11 bases between them. CDR3 length: 14 residues. CDR1 and CDR2 from the germline V gene are KGHDR and SFDVKD. The CDR3 is CATSKGGFNQPQHF. DNA for the CDR3: TGTGCCACCAGTAAAGGAGGGTTCAATCAGCCCCAGCATTTT.

This clonotype has at least ten counts. The chain couples TRBV5-1 to TRBJ2-1; 7 bases are shared with TRBD1. This CDR3 has 15 amino acids. The germline gives CDR1 SGHRS, CDR2 YFSETQ. The ends lost 2 bases at V and 8 bases at J; junction bases unmatched: 10. Here the CDR3 reads CASSLQGPGVDEQFF. The CDR3 nucleotides read TGCGCCAGCAGCTTACAGGGGCCCGGAGTAGATGAGCAGTTCTTC.

The chain links TRBV5-5 to TRBJ2-3, with TRBD2 as a possible D gene (6 bases). CDR3 length: 16 amino acids. The V gene lost 4 bases and the J gene lost 1 base, with 16 bases spanning the gap. Per germline, CDR1 SGHKS and CDR2 YYEKEE (reference sequence). CDR3 sequence reads: CASSLDGGIRTDTQYF. In DNA, the CDR3 is TGTGCCAGCAGCCTCGATGGCGGGATCCGCACAGATACGCAGTATTTT.

This clonotype was recorded only once. The conserved closing phenylalanine or tryptophan is absent in this CDR3, likely reflecting a read error. The chain couples TRBV12-3 or TRBV12-4 to TRBJ1-1, with D perhaps TRBD1 (6 bases). The CDR3 consists of 14 residues. Trimming stripped 6 bases from V and 6 bases from J, with 17 bases between. CDR3 sequence: CASRTSTSGAEAFL. The CDR3 nucleotides read TGTGCCAGCAGGACCTCCACTTCAGGGGCTGAAGCTTTCTTG.

In regard to this clonotype: One end of the junction does not line up with germline, which may come from a read error. V gene TRBV29-1 combines with J gene TRBJ1-2; D is undetermined. Germline V lookup: CDR1 SQVTM, CDR2 ANQGSEA. CDR3 size: 12 residues. CDR3 residues: CSGRVGSYGYTF. The DNA for the CDR3 is TGCAGCGGGAGGGTCGGGTCCTATGGCTATACCTTC.

This clonotype is a singleton in its sample. One end of the junction varies from germline; a read error may be responsible. The chain carries TRBV28 and TRBJ1-5; 7 nucleotides match TRBD1. The CDR3 has 16 residues. CDR1 is MDHEN, CDR2 SYDVKM, per germline. Here the CDR3 DNA reads TGTGCCATCAGTCCCCTAAGACAGGGCCGCAATCAGCCCCAGCATTTT. This encodes CAISPLRQGRNQPQHF.

This chain connects TRBV4-1 to TRBJ1-4; D gene unclear. Germline values: CDR1 MGHRA, CDR2 YSYEKL. This CDR3 spans 14 amino acids. CDR3 in DNA: TGCACTGGCAGCCACACAGTAACTAATGAAAAACTGTTTTTT. It specifies CTGSHTVTNEKLFF.

On this clonotype: Germline and junction disagree at one end, which may indicate a read error. The J gene is TRBJ2-1, the V gene TRBV2; 10 bases are shared with TRBD2. The CDR3 runs 18 residues. Germline V gene data show CDR1 as SNHLY and CDR2 as FYNNEI. This CDR3 is CASRETAGGPSDINEHFF. DNA of the CDR3: TGTGCCAGCAGAGAAACAGCGGGAGGGCCCTCGGACATCAATGAGCACTTCTTC.

Concerning this clonotype: An end of the junction does not agree with germline; a read error may underlie this. V usage is TRBV4-2 and J usage is TRBJ1-2, with 7 positions matching TRBD1. Germline loops: CDR1 LGHNA, CDR2 YNFKEQ. The CDR3 runs to 18 residues. The CDR3 DNA reads as TGTACCAGTAGCCGATCGTCCAGGGGGGGGGGCGCGTCCTATGGCTACACCTTC. As protein: CTSSRSSRGGGASYGYTF.

On this clonotype: The junction and the germline gene differ at one end; a read error may be behind it. CDR3 in amino acids: CASSLDRGGNGQFF. CDR3 sequence (DNA): TGCGCCAGCAGCCTGGACAGGGGGGGGAATGGGCAGTTTTTC. V gene TRBV4-3 combines with J gene TRBJ2-1, with TRBD1 matching over 10 bases. CDR3 length equals 14 residues. Germline V gene lookup returns CDR1 LGHNA and CDR2 YSLEER.

On this clonotype: Without the conserved terminal phenylalanine or tryptophan, this CDR3 likely stems from a read error. The genes are TRBV4-1 and TRBJ1-5; weak D call: TRBD1 (6 bases). The CDR3 is 16 residues long. Trimming removed 0 bases from V and 3 bases from J, with 12 bases in between. The germline V gene has CDR1 MGHRA and CDR2 YSYEKL. The CDR3 DNA follows: TGCGCCAGCAGCCAAGAGGATGCGGGGGCCAATCAGCCCCAGCATCTT. Translated, it gives CASSQEDAGANQPQHL.